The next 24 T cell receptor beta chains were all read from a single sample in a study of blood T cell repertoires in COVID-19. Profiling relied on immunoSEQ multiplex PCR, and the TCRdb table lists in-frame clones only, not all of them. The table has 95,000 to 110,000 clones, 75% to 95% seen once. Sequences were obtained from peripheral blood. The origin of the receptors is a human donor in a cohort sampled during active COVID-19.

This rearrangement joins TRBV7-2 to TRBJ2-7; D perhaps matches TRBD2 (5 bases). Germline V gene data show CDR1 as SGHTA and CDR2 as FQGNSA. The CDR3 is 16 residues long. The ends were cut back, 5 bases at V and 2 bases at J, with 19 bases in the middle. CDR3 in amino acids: CASSLGRGRVAYEQYF. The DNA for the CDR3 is TGTGCCAGCAGCCTCGGGCGCGGGCGCGTAGCCTACGAGCAGTACTTC. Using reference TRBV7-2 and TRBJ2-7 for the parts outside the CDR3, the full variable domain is GAGVSQSPSNKVTEKGKDVELRCDPISGHTALYWYRQSLGQGLEFLIYFQGNSAPDKSGLPSDRFSAERTGGSVSTLTIQRTQQEDSAVYLCASSLGRGRVAYEQYFGPGTRLTVT.

This CDR3 reads CASSQVTGDLEQFF. CDR3 coding DNA: TGTGCCAGCAGCCAAGTTACGGGAGACCTTGAGCAGTTCTTC. This sequence joins TRBV3-1 (or the pseudogene TRBV3-2) and TRBJ2-1, with D possibly being TRBD2 (6 bases). Per the germline V gene, CDR1 is LGHDT and CDR2 is YNNKEL (reference sequence). This CDR3 is 14 amino acids long. The V and J ends lost 1 base and 9 bases respectively, with 13 bases between them.

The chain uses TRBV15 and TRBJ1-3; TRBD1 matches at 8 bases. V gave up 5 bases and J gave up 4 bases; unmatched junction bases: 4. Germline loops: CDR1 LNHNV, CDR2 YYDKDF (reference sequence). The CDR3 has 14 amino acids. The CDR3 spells CATSSRTGGNTIYF. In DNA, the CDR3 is TGTGCCACCAGCTCGCGGACAGGGGGAAACACCATATATTTT. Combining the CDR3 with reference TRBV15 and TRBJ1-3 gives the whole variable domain DAMVIQNPRYQVTQFGKPVTLSCSQTLNHNVMYWYQQKSSQAPKLLFHYYDKDFNNEADTPDNFQSRRPNTSFCFLDIRSPGLGDTAMYLCATSSRTGGNTIYFGEGSWLTVV.

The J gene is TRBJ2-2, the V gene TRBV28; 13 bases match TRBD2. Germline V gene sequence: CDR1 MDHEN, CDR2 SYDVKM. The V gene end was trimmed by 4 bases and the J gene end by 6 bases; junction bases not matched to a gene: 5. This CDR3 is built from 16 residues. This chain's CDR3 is CASSSLAGGPAGELFF. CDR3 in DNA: TGTGCCAGCAGTTCACTAGCGGGGGGGCCCGCCGGGGAGCTGTTTTTT.

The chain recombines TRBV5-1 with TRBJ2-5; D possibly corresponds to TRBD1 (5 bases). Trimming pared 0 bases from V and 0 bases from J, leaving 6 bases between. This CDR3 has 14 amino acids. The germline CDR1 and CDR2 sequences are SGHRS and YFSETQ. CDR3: CASSLGQYQETQYF. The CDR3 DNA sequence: TGCGCCAGCAGCTTGGGACAGTACCAAGAGACCCAGTACTTC.

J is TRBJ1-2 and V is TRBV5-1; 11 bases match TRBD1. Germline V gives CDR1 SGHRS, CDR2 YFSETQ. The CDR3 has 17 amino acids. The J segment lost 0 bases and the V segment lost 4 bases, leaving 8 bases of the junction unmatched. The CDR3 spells CASSIPDRGLTNYGYTF. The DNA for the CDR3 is TGCGCCAGCAGCATCCCGGACAGGGGGCTAACTAACTATGGCTACACCTTC.

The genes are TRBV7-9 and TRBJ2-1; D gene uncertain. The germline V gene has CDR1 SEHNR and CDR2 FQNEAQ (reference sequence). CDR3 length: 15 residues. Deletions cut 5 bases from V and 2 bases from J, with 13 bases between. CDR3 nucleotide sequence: TGTGCCAGCAGCACCCCGGGTGGCCCCTACAATGAGCAGTTCTTC. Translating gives CASSTPGGPYNEQFF.

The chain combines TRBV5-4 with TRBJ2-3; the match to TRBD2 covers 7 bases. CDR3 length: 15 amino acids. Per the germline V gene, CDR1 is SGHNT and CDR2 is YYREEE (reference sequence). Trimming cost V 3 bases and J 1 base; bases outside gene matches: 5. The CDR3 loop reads CASSSERGRTDTQYF. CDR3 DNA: TGTGCCAGCAGCTCAGAGCGGGGCCGCACAGATACGCAGTATTTT.

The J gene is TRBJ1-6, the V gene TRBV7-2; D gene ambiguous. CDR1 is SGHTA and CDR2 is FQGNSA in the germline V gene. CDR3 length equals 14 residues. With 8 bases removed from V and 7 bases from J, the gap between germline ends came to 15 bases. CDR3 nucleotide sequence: TGTGCCAGCCGCCGTTTGAGGGAAAATTCACCCCTCCACTTT. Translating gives CASRRLRENSPLHF.

The CDR3 region has the DNA TGTGCCAGCAGCTTATTTGTGTGGGAGGTCGGCGGCTACAATGAGCAGTTCTTC. This translates into CASSLFVWEVGGYNEQFF. This rearrangement joins TRBV11-3 to TRBJ2-1; possibly TRBD2 for D (6 bases). Germline V gene lookup returns CDR1 SGHNT and CDR2 YENEEA. V lost 2 bases and J 3 bases, leaving 20 bases between the germline ends. CDR3 length: 18 residues.

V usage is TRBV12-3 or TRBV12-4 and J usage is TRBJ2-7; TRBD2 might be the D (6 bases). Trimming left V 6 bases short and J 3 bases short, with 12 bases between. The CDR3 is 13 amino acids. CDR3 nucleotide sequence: TGTGCCAGCAGGACCGGACTACTCTACGAGCAGTACTTC. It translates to CASRTGLLYEQYF.

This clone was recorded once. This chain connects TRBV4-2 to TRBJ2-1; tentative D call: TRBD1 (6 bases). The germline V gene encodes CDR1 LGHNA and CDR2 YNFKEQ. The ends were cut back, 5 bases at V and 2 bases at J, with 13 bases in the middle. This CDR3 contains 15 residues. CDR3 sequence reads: CASSLDRPPYNEQFF. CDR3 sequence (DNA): TGTGCCAGCAGCTTGGACAGACCCCCCTACAATGAGCAGTTCTTC.

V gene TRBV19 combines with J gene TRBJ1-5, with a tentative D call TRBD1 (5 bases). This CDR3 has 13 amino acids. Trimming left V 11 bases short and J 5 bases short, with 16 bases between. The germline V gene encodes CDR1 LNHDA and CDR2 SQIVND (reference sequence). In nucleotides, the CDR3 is TGTGCCGGATCGGGGGGAATGCATCAGCCCCAGCATTTT. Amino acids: CAGSGGMHQPQHF.

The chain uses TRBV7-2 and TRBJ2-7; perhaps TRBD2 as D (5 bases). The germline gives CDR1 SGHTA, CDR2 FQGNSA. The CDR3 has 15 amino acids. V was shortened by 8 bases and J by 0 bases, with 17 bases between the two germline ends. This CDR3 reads CASSPGFPSSYEQYF. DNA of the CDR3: TGTGCCAGCTCGCCGGGGTTCCCGAGCTCCTACGAGCAGTACTTC.

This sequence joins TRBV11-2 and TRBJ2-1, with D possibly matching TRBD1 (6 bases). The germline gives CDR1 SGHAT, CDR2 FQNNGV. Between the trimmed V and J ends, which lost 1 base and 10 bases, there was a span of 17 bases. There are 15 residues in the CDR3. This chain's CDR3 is CASSLVGGSSGEQFF. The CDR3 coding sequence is TGTGCCAGCAGCTTAGTTGGGGGCTCCAGTGGAGAGCAGTTCTTC.

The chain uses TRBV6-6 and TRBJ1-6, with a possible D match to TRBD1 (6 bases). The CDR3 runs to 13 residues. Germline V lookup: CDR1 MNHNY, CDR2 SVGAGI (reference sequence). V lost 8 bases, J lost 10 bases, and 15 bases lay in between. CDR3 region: CASGPRDNSPLHF. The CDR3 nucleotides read TGTGCCAGCGGGCCCCGGGACAACTCACCCCTCCACTTT.

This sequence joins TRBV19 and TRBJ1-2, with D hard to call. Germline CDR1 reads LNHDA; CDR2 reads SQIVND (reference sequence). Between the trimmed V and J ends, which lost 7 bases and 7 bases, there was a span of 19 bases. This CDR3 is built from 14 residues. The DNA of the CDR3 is TGTGCCAGTAACCCGAATAGCGGTTTAAGTGGCTACACCTTC. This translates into CASNPNSGLSGYTF.

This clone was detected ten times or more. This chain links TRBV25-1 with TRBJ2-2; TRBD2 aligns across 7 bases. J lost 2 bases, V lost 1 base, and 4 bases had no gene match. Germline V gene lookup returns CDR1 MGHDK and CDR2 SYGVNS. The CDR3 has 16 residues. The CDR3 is CASSEWEGLNTGELFF. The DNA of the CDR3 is TGTGCCAGCAGTGAATGGGAGGGCCTTAACACCGGGGAGCTGTTTTTT.

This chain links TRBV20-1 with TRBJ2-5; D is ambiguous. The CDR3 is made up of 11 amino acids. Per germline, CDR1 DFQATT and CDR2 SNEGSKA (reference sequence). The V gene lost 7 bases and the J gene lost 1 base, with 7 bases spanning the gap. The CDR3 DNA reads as TGCAGTGTCGTTCTCCAAGAGACCCAGTACTTC. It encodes CSVVLQETQYF.

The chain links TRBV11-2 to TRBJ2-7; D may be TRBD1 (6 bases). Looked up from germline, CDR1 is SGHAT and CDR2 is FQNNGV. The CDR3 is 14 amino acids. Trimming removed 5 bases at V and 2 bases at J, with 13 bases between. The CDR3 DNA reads TGTGCCAGCAGCACCGGACAGTTAGCCTACGAGCAGTACTTC. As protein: CASSTGQLAYEQYF.

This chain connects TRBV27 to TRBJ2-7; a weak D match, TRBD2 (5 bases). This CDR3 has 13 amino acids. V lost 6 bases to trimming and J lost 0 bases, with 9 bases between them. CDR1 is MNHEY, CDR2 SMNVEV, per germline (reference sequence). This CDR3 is CASSVGSSYEQYF. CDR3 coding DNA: TGTGCCAGCAGCGTAGGGAGCTCCTACGAGCAGTACTTC.

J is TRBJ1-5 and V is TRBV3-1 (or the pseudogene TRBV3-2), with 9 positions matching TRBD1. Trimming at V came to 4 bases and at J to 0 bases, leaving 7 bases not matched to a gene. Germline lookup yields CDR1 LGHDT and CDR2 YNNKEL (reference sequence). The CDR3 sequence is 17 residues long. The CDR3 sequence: CASSLGTGTYSNQPQHF. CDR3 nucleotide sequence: TGTGCCAGCAGCCTTGGGACAGGGACTTATAGCAATCAGCCCCAGCATTTT.

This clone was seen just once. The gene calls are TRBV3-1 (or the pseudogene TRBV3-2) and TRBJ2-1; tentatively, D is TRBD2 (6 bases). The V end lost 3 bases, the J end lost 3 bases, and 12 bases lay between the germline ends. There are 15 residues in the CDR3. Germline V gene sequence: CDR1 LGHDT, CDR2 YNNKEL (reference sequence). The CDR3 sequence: CASSHDGTFYNEQFF. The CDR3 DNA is TGTGCCAGCAGCCATGATGGGACTTTCTACAATGAGCAGTTCTTC.

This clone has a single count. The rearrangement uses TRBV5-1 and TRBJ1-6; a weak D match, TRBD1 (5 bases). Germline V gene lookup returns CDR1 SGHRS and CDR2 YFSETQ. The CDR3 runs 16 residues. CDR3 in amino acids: CPRRHTRGGDNSPLHF. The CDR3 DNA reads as TGCCCCCGCAGACATACGCGGGGGGGGGATAATTCACCCCTCCACTTT.